Described below is a single T cell receptor beta chain sequence and its context. This sample is part of a study of molecular identifiers for immune sequencing clone quantification. Study summary: In the replicates, RNA derived from roughly 20,000 or 100,000 naive CD8 cells was divided into five parts, and four were sequenced.

TCRdb ran MiXCR on the PCR reads and lists one entry per CDR3 protein. The sample lists approximately 100,000 distinct CDR3 sequences, roughly a third seen once, with around 3.8% in the top ten. Sequencing was carried out using naive CD8+ T cells from blood, with Jurkat cell RNA spiked in. Sample subset: FACS-sorted CD8+CD4-CCR7+CD45RA+ naive T cells. The sequence came from a human donor in good health. Some libraries in this study had Jurkat cell RNA spiked in.

The CDR3, as DNA: TGTGCCAGCAGTTCCGGGACCCTCTACGAGCAGTACTTC. Its protein is CASSSGTLYEQYF. The rearrangement joins TRBV27 to TRBJ2-7, with D perhaps being TRBD1 or TRBD2 (5 bases each). The germline CDR1 and CDR2 sequences are MNHEY and SMNVEV (reference sequence). Trimming shortened V by 4 bases and J by 3 bases, and 10 bases separated the two germline ends. This CDR3 is built from 13 residues.